This TCR beta chain was identified during a study of T cells after yellow fever vaccination. At the level of the study: Each low-cell-number fraction was prepared by means of SMART-Seq v4 Ultra Low Input. Study conclusions and caveats: The study found a weaker secondary response that peaked faster, day 5 versus 15. Abundant clonotypes from the bulk population could get into FACS-sorted repertoires as contaminants.

V lost 1 base and J 6 bases, leaving 13 bases between the germline ends. Germline V CDR1 and CDR2: SEHNR, FQNEAQ (reference sequence). This CDR3 is built from 15 residues. A remark on this clonotype: Its antigen is unknown.

TCRdb fed the 5' RACE reads into MiXCR, producing one record per CDR3 protein. The table includes some 350,000 distinct CDR3 sequences, around a tenth detected once. The sample in question was PBMCs, obtained on the day of the first yellow fever vaccination. This receptor was taken from a man younger than 35 who received the YFV17D yellow fever vaccine. The rearrangement uses TRBV7-9 and TRBJ2-4; D may match TRBD1 or TRBD2 (5 bases each). CDR3 sequence reads: CASSLVDAGRNIQYF. For the CDR3, the DNA is TGTGCCAGCAGCTTAGTTGACGCAGGGAGAAACATTCAGTACTTC.